This is a list of T cell receptor beta chains from one sample in a study of shared clonotypes between healthy human individuals. Produced via immunoSEQ multiplex PCR; TCRdb's table is partial and in-frame only. The table includes some 2,500,000 clones, around 92% detected once. Sequencing was done on a sample of naive CD4+ T cells from PBMCs. The receptors were sampled from a man between 18 and 35 years old in good health. Some clones in this sample may be carry-over from other donors' samples. The CDR3 runs from the conserved cysteine through the conserved F or W. D genes are given only for firm matches. Size is omitted from some rows. Given values are once, few, many or a class for expanded clones.

TRBD2	once	TRBV19	TRBJ2-3	TGTGCCAGTAGTAACCTAGCGGGAGGTTCGAATACGCAGTATTTT	CASSNLAGGSNTQYF
.	.	TRBV7-2	TRBJ2-5	TGTGCCAGCAGCTTAGTAGCCCGGGCAGGTGAGACCCAGTACTTC	CASSLVARAGETQYF
.	.	TRBV5-8	TRBJ1-5	TGTGCCAGCAGCTTTTCCCAGACAGGTACGAGCAATCAGCCCCAGCATTTT	CASSFSQTGTSNQPQHF
TRBD2	.	TRBV6-1	TRBJ2-7	TGTGCCAGCGGACTAGCGGGAGGGCCGGACGAGCAGTACTTC	CASGLAGGPDEQYF
TRBD1	.	TRBV28	TRBJ2-7	TGTGCCAGCAGTGTGACAGGGGCCTACGAGCAGTACTTC	CASSVTGAYEQYF
.	.	TRBV5-1	TRBJ2-1	TGCGCCAGCAGCTTGGGTTTCTTGAGCTCCTACAATGAGCAGTTCTTC	CASSLGFLSSYNEQFF
TRBD1	.	TRBV5-6	TRBJ1-5	TGTGCCAGCAGCTCGTACAGGGGAGTGGTCAATCAGCCCCAGCATTTT	CASSSYRGVVNQPQHF
TRBD1	.	TRBV5-1	TRBJ2-1	TGCGCCAGCAGCTCGGGCGGGACAGGGCCCAATGAGCAGTTCTTC	CASSSGGTGPNEQFF
TRBD2	once	TRBV5-1	TRBJ2-7	TGCGCCAGCAGCTGGGGGACTAGCGGTTCCTACGAGCAGTACTTC	CASSWGTSGSYEQYF
.	few	TRBV28	TRBJ1-2	TGTGCCAGCAGACAAGACGGTAACTATGGCTACACCTTC	CASRQDGNYGYTF
TRBD1	.	TRBV28	TRBJ2-1	TGTGCCAGCAGTATAGGACAGGGGGCTGGTGAGCAGTTCTTC	CASSIGQGAGEQFF
.	few	TRBV7-4	TRBJ2-1	TGTGCCAGCAGCTTGAGATGGAATGAGCAGTTCTTC	CASSLRWNEQFF
.	.	TRBV7-2	TRBJ1-2	TGTGCCAGCAGCTTTGGGTCGCTTAGGGGGATCAACTATGGCTACACCTTC	CASSFGSLRGINYGYTF
TRBD1	.	TRBV4-2	TRBJ2-5	TGTGCCAGCAGCCAAAGGGACAGACAGTACCAAGAGACCCAGTACTTC	CASSQRDRQYQETQYF
TRBD2	once	TRBV11-1	TRBJ2-4	TGTGCCAGCAGTCTAGACATAGCGGGAGGGAGGAAGGCCATTCAGTACTTC	CASSLDIAGGRKAIQYF
TRBD2	.	TRBV7-2	TRBJ2-7	TGTGCCAGCAGCTTAGGTGAGACTAGCGGGCTATACGAGCAGTACTTC	CASSLGETSGLYEQYF
TRBD2	.	TRBV7-2	TRBJ2-2	TGTGCCAGCAGCTTTTCTGCGGGGGGGAACACCGGGGAGCTGTTTTTT	CASSFSAGGNTGELFF
TRBD2	.	TRBV18	TRBJ2-3	TGTGCCAGCTCACGAGCGGGAGCAAGCACAGATACGCAGTATTTT	CASSRAGASTDTQYF
TRBD1	.	TRBV28	TRBJ1-5	TGTGCCAGCAGTTCGGGACAGGTCAATCAGCCCCAGCATTTT	CASSSGQVNQPQHF
.	.	TRBV27	TRBJ1-1	TGTGCCAGCAGCTTAAAGACAGAGAACACTGAAGCTTTCTTT	CASSLKTENTEAFF
.	.	TRBV11-1	TRBJ2-7	TGTGCCAGCAGCTTAGCGCAGGGTAGGTACGAGCAGTACTTC	CASSLAQGRYEQYF
.	.	TRBV5-1	TRBJ2-7	TGCGCCAGCAGCTTGGGAGGGCACCCCTACGAGCAGTACTTC	CASSLGGHPYEQYF
TRBD2	.	TRBV5-1	TRBJ2-3	TGCGCCAGCAGCCCTACGACTAGCGGGAGGTGGGATACGCAGTATTTT	CASSPTTSGRWDTQYF
TRBD1	.	TRBV7-3	TRBJ2-6	TGTGCCAGCAGCTTAGCAGGGGGTGGTGGGGCCAACGTCCTGACTTTC	CASSLAGGGGANVLTF
TRBD2	.	TRBV5-1	TRBJ2-6	TGCGCCAGCAGCCGTCTAGCGGGGGCCCCCAACTCTGGGGCCAACGTCCTGACTTTC	CASSRLAGAPNSGANVLTF
TRBD1	.	TRBV6-5	TRBJ1-4	TGTGCCAGCAGTCAGGGGACAGGGGGTGAGGAAAAACTGTTTTTT	CASSQGTGGEEKLFF
.	.	TRBV6-5	TRBJ2-1	TGTGCCAGCAAAATACTAGCTGCAAATGAGCAGTTCTTC	CASKILAANEQFF
TRBD2	.	TRBV28	TRBJ2-7	TGTGCCAGCAGCCCCGGGACTAGCGGGTGGGATCTGTACTTC	CASSPGTSGWDLYF
.	.	TRBV14	TRBJ1-1	TGTGCCAGCAGCCCCTTTCCCCGCCAGGGAGGGGACACTGAAGCTTTCTTT	CASSPFPRQGGDTEAFF
TRBD1	.	TRBV29-1	TRBJ1-1	TGCAGCGTTGAAGATACAGGGGGGACGAACACTGAAGCTTTCTTT	CSVEDTGGTNTEAFF
TRBD1	.	TRBV14	TRBJ2-7	TGTGCCAGCAGCCACCCCAGGGGGCCCTACTCCTACGAGCAGTACTTC	CASSHPRGPYSYEQYF
TRBD2	.	TRBV5-6	TRBJ2-1	TGTGCCAGCAGCGAGGGACTAGCGGTCTACAATGAGCAGTTCTTC	CASSEGLAVYNEQFF
TRBD2	.	TRBV7-6	TRBJ2-1	TGTGCCAGCAGCTTGGGGACTAGCGTCTCCTACAATGAGCAGTTCTTC	CASSLGTSVSYNEQFF